This TCR beta chain derives from a study of T cell responses to AZD1222 COVID-19 vaccine (dated by TCRdb to about 2021). The study in broad terms: A total of 230 to 250 trial participants underwent TCR sequencing, of whom 200 to 220 received two doses of AZD1222 and roughly 25 received two doses of the MenACWY control vaccine. Enrollment into the trials was organized by age into subgroups of 18-55, 56-69 and 70-plus years, and those subgroups contained roughly 140, 27 and 60 TCR-sequenced participants, respectively. Study-level results and caveats: The vaccine-associated CD4 TCRs covered the entire spike protein, and the dominant responses fell in regions 160-218 and 743-854. No day 14 peak-response samples were available, so repertoires were characterized only after the peak T cell response. Participants were mostly white British and included more females than males, and it was suggested by the authors that clonal diversity may have been underestimated. In the small 56-69-year group, the increase in depth fell short of significance, most likely because of low power. After two AZD1222 doses, spike-specific TCR breadth and depth were significantly higher than at day 0 and than in MenACWY recipients. Only five to seven AZD1222 recipients were SARS-CoV-2 seropositive at baseline, limiting conclusions about previously exposed vaccinees. Epitopes outside the regions mutated in the B.1.351 and B.1.1.7 variants were reportedly recognized by nearly half of the unique spike-specific TCRs.

The CDR3 regions of human TCRbeta chains were analyzed by immunosequencing. The authors' analysis ran thus. TCRs in the repertoires were matched against a reference library of SARS-CoV-2-specific TCRs that had been generated with the MIRA antigen-specificity platform. Breadth was defined as the fraction of unique TCRs that were SARS-CoV-2-associated. Depth was defined as the fraction of total T cells that were SARS-CoV-2-associated. Each spike-specific TCR was assigned to its reactive spike region and to a CD4 or CD8 class using the MIRA data. Log10-transformed breadth and depth values were compared by one-way ANOVA with Sidak's multiple comparisons tests. The table comes from immuneACCESS by way of TCRdb, which keeps in-frame sequences with V and J called. Part of the clones is missing from these tables; in studies checked, under half for an unresolved V gene and the rest for unknown reasons. V and J calls and clone size are as listed in that table; D and trimming were resolved from the DNA. This sample holds under 150,000 clones; 80% to 95% were observed only once. The ten most abundant clones make up approximately 1.2% of the sample.

In this sample, this clone turned up once. Its specific antigen is unknown. There are no base qualities to consult, and no much larger clone falls within one base. The junction shows trimming of 5 bases on V and 5 bases on J, and the gene matches do not reach 5 bases of it. Reading from cysteine to phenylalanine, the CDR3 counts 14 amino acids. Only the CDR3 region is kept as DNA, spanning 42 bases read in frame from base 1. Taken from the germline V gene, the CDR1 and CDR2 loops are MNHEY and SVGAGI. Explained via the paper, the time point label denotes: about 28 days (+/-7) after the second vaccine dose. AZD1222 recipients whose second dose came at about 4 weeks and those whose second dose came at about 12 weeks were combined into one group, since spike-specific TCR depth and breadth did not differ between the two schedules. Vaccinee samples came from UK trials COV001 and COV002, including a single-blind randomized controlled phase 2/3 trial of AZD1222 (ChAdOx1 nCoV-19) in healthy adults. For TCRbeta chain sequencing, PBMC samples from trial participants were taken at day 0 and at day 28 after the second dose.

This material consisted of peripheral blood, taken 28 days after the second AZD1222 dose. This TCR was recovered from an adult who received the AZD1222 COVID-19 vaccine. The V gene is TRBV6-5 and the J gene is TRBJ2-2; 7 of the junction bases match TRBD2. The DNA is TGTGCCAGCAGTCCCCCGGGGGGTACCGGGGAGCTGTTTTTT. Protein translation: CASSPPGGTGELFF.